This record looks at one T cell receptor beta chain sequence and its context. These data belong to a study of shared clonotypes between healthy human individuals. At a deep level, the assay was run. Measured with immunoSEQ multiplex PCR; TCRdb has only the in-frame clones, and not every one. Here the sample spans fewer than 2.5 million clones, approximately 94% being singletons. The CDR3 contains 14 residues. Germline lookup yields CDR1 SGHRS and CDR2 YFSETQ. Trimming pared 5 bases from V and 4 bases from J, leaving 15 bases between. Division of CD4+ cells produced a CD45RA+ naive subset and a CD45RA-negative memory subset.

This clonotype originated in a man younger than 35 in good health. Some clones in this sample may be carry-over from other donors' samples. Sequenced sample: naive CD4+ T cells from PBMCs. Subset meaning: CD45RA+ positively selected. This chain uses TRBV5-1 with TRBJ1-2; perhaps TRBD1 as D (5 bases). The CDR3 reads CASRVEGLSYGYTF. DNA of the CDR3: TGCGCCAGCAGAGTTGAGGGGCTCTCCTATGGCTACACCTTC. Complete variable domain (other parts from reference TRBV5-1 and TRBJ1-2): KAGVTQTPRYLIKTRGQQVTLSCSPISGHRSVSWYQQTPGQGLQFLFEYFSETQRNKGNFPGRFSGRQFSNSRSEMNVSTLELGDSALYLCASRVEGLSYGYTFGSGTRLTVV.